This is a list of T cell receptor beta chains from one sample in a study of OX40 agonist ivuxolimab in advanced cancers. Libraries were prepared by immunoSEQ multiplex PCR; TCRdb keeps only in-frame clonotypes and omits some of them. This repertoire shows 60,000 to 80,000 clones, roughly 84% found once; its top ten account for around 1.6%. The specimen comprised CD4+ or CD8+ T cells sorted from blood, sampled in a trial of the OX40 agonist ivuxolimab. The origin of the receptors is an adult with an advanced solid tumor such as melanoma, head and neck, liver or kidney cancer. Each CDR3 is given with its conserved first and last residue. The D gene is left open where the match is weak. Clone size, where shown, is once, few, many, or a class for clones that have expanded.

J | size | D | V | DNA | CDR3
TRBJ2-7 | . | . | TRBV19 | TGTGCCAGTAGCCCAGGATCCCGAACGGGGCAGTACTTC | CASSPGSRTGQYF
TRBJ2-5 | . | . | TRBV2 | TGTGCCAGCAGTACCCGCCGGGCCACACAAGAGACCCAGTACTTC | CASSTRRATQETQYF
TRBJ2-2 | . | . | TRBV4-3 | TGCGCCAGCAGCCAAGATAGTTATGGGGACACCGGGGAGCTGTTTTTT | CASSQDSYGDTGELFF
TRBJ1-2 | . | . | TRBV19 | TGTGCCAGTAGTACCCTCGGGCCTGGCTACACCTTC | CASSTLGPGYTF
TRBJ2-1 | once | TRBD2 | TRBV7-8 | TGTGCCAGCAGCCGTACTAGCGGGAGGGCAAATGAGCAGTTCTTC | CASSRTSGRANEQFF
TRBJ2-5 | . | . | TRBV11-2 | TGTGCCAGCAGCTCGGGACCTTCCAGGTCTGAGACCCAGTACTTC | CASSSGPSRSETQYF
TRBJ2-1 | . | . | TRBV29-1 | TGCAGCCCCGACCCCGGGATCCCCTACAATGAGCAGTTCTTC | CSPDPGIPYNEQFF
TRBJ2-6 | . | . | TRBV7-2 | TGTGCCAGCAGCTTACGGCGGTCGGCCAACGTCCTGACTTTC | CASSLRRSANVLTF
TRBJ2-5 | few | TRBD1 | TRBV19 | TGTGCCAGTAGTATACAGGGGGCACAAGAGACCCAGTACTTC | CASSIQGAQETQYF
TRBJ1-4 | . | TRBD1 | TRBV6-5 | TGTGCCAGCAGGGGGACAGGGGATGAAAAACTGTTTTTT | CASRGTGDEKLFF
TRBJ2-7 | once | . | TRBV7-2 | TGTGCCAGCAGCTTATTGAGGAGCTCCTACGAGCAGTACTTC | CASSLLRSSYEQYF
TRBJ2-7 | . | . | TRBV19 | TGTGCCAGTAGTTTGGGAAATTCCTACGAGCAGTACTTC | CASSLGNSYEQYF
TRBJ2-2 | . | . | TRBV10-2 | TGCGCCAGCACCCGGACTGAGACTATCACCGGGGAGCTGTTTTTT | CASTRTETITGELFF
TRBJ2-3 | . | . | TRBV28 | TGTGCCAGCAGGCCCCGGGACCTTGTTAGGGCAGATACGCAGTATTTT | CASRPRDLVRADTQYF
TRBJ1-5 | . | TRBD1 | TRBV19 | TGTGCCAGTAGTATTCGGACAGGGGGCAATCAGCCCCAGCATTTT | CASSIRTGGNQPQHF
TRBJ2-7 | . | . | TRBV19 | TGTGCCAGTAGTCGCGACCGATACTACGAGCAGTACTTC | CASSRDRYYEQYF
TRBJ2-1 | . | TRBD2 | TRBV5-3 | TGTGCCAGAAGCTTTAGCGGGAGGGTTAGCAATGAGCAGTTCTTC | CARSFSGRVSNEQFF
TRBJ1-2 | . | TRBD1 | TRBV7-2 | TGTGCCAGCAGCCCTACAGGGGATCTAAGCTACACCTTC | CASSPTGDLSYTF
TRBJ2-1 | . | . | TRBV7-2 | TGTGCCAGCAGCTTAGGGTTAGCTTCGAATGAGCAGTTCTTC | CASSLGLASNEQFF
TRBJ2-1 | . | . | TRBV7-9 | TGTGCCAGCAGCTGGGGCCATGAGCAGTTCTTC | CASSWGHEQFF
TRBJ2-1 | . | . | TRBV11-2 | TGTGCCAGCAGCTACTTTCGGGGCGGAAATGAGCAGTTCTTC | CASSYFRGGNEQFF
TRBJ1-4 | . | TRBD1 | TRBV5-1 | TGCGCCAGCAGCCCCCCGGGACAGGGGGGGAATGAAAAACTGTTTTTT | CASSPPGQGGNEKLFF
TRBJ2-7 | once | . | TRBV5-4 | TGTGCCAGCAGCTCAGGCCAGTACGAGCAGTACTTC | CASSSGQYEQYF
TRBJ2-5 | . | TRBD1 | TRBV19 | TGTGCCAGTAGTACAGGGGGCGGTTACCAAGAGACCCAGTACTTC | CASSTGGGYQETQYF
TRBJ2-7 | . | . | TRBV5-8 | TGTGCCAGCAGCTTGGCCCTGGGGGCGGGGGAGCAGTACTTC | CASSLALGAGEQYF
TRBJ1-5 | . | . | TRBV7-9 | TGTGCCAGCAGCTTAGATCGCCAGCCCCAGCATTTT | CASSLDRQPQHF
TRBJ1-5 | . | TRBD1 | TRBV5-1 | TGCGCCAGCAGCTCGCACAGGGGGCAGCCCCAGCATTTT | CASSSHRGQPQHF
TRBJ1-1 | . | . | TRBV28 | TGTGCCAGCAAATCAACAGGAGTGAACACTGAAGCTTTCTTT | CASKSTGVNTEAFF
TRBJ2-5 | . | . | TRBV4-1 | TGCGCCAGCAGCCAAACCCGGAAAGTCGACTGGAGCCCTAGCGTAGAGACCCAGTACTTC | CASSQTRKVDWSPSVETQYF
TRBJ2-1 | . | TRBD2 | TRBV6-5 | TGTGCCAGCAGGGGGAGTCGGGGGGTCTACAATGAGCAGTTCTTC | CASRGSRGVYNEQFF
TRBJ1-1 | . | TRBD1 | TRBV5-1 | TGCGCCAGCAGCTACGACCCTAGCACAGGGGCGAACACTGAAGCTTTCTTT | CASSYDPSTGANTEAFF
TRBJ1-3 | . | . | TRBV5-1 | TGCGCCAGCAACCTTACAGGGCCAGGCGGAAACACCATATATTTT | CASNLTGPGGNTIYF
TRBJ1-1 | . | TRBD1 | TRBV19 | TGTGCCAGTAGTAACGACAGGGGGCTAAGGGTGAACACTGAAGCTTTCTTT | CASSNDRGLRVNTEAFF
TRBJ2-5 | . | TRBD1 | TRBV5-1 | TGCGCCAGCAAGGGGACCGGGACAGGGATTTGGAGGCACCAAGAGACCCAGTACTTC | CASKGTGTGIWRHQETQYF
TRBJ2-7 | . | TRBD1 | TRBV4-1 | TGCGCCAGCAGCCAAGATCACACAGGGGAAGGGTACGAGCAGTACTTC | CASSQDHTGEGYEQYF
TRBJ1-5 | . | . | TRBV27 | TGTGCCAGCAGTTCGAGAAGTTCTCAGCCCCAGCATTTT | CASSSRSSQPQHF
TRBJ1-1 | . | . | TRBV5-6 | TGTGCCAGCTCCAACCGGGACAAATACTACACTGAAGCTTTCTTT | CASSNRDKYYTEAFF
TRBJ2-7 | few | . | TRBV18 | TGTGCCAGCTCACCCTCAGGCGGAGGCGACGAGCAGTACTTC | CASSPSGGGDEQYF
TRBJ1-4 | . | . | TRBV6-1 | TGTGCCAGCAGGATTTCCCAAGAAAAACTGTTTTTT | CASRISQEKLFF
TRBJ1-1 | . | TRBD1 | TRBV25-1 | TGTGCCAGCAGTGAAGGACAGGGGAACACTGAAGCTTTCTTT | CASSEGQGNTEAFF
TRBJ2-5 | . | TRBD2 | TRBV9 | TGTGCCAGCAGCCTTAGCGGGGCTCAAGAGACCCAGTACTTC | CASSLSGAQETQYF
TRBJ2-1 | . | TRBD2 | TRBV27 | TGTGCCAGCAGTTTAAGAGGGAGGGAGTACAATGAGCAGTTCTTC | CASSLRGREYNEQFF
TRBJ1-6 | . | . | TRBV10-1 | TGCGCCAGCAGTGAGTCTACAGCGAAGGGTTCACCCCTCCACTTT | CASSESTAKGSPLHF
TRBJ1-1 | . | . | TRBV7-9 | TGTGCCAGCAGCTTATTATTCCCAGAAGCTTTCTTT | CASSLLFPEAFF
TRBJ2-7 | . | . | TRBV6-5 | TGTGCCAGCAGTCCCTCGAATTATCAGCCACCTAAGTTC | CASSPSNYQPPKF
TRBJ2-7 | once | TRBD2 | TRBV7-9 | TGTGCCAGCAGCTTAGGAGGCAGCGGGACCTACGAGCAGTACTTC | CASSLGGSGTYEQYF